A selection of T cell receptor beta chains follows, all from one sample in a study of T-cell memory formation after mild COVID-19. TCRdb processed the 5' RACE reads anew with MiXCR; each CDR3 protein has one entry. This table holds roughly 80,000 distinct CDR3 sequences, around 13% found once. Sequences were obtained from PBMCs or a T cell subset sorted from them (not recorded which). These receptors were obtained from an adult woman who had mild COVID-19 (a few samples of this study predate the infection). Cell type and time point are not known. Both conserved end residues are part of each CDR3. A D gene is named only where the DNA matches it firmly. Size values are once, few and many counts, or a class for expanded clones, and some rows have none.

D gene | clone size | J gene | V gene | CDR3 protein | CDR3 DNA
- | - | TRBJ2-5 | TRBV7-9 | CASSFIAAGRWETQYF | TGTGCCAGCAGTTTCATCGCGGCGGGCAGGTGGGAGACCCAGTACTTC
TRBD1 | many | TRBJ2-2 | TRBV11-2 | CASNKGTGGRNTGELFF | TGTGCCAGCAACAAGGGGACAGGGGGGCGGAACACCGGGGAGCTGTTTTTT
- | many | TRBJ1-1 | TRBV7-9 | CASNLNTEAFF | TGTGCCAGCAACCTGAACACTGAAGCTTTCTTT
- | few | TRBJ2-3 | TRBV7-8 | CASSSDGGPREEDTQYF | TGTGCCAGCAGCTCCGACGGGGGCCCCCGAGAAGAAGATACGCAGTATTTT
- | few | TRBJ2-7 | TRBV9 | CASSVDQGAYEQYF | TGTGCCAGCAGCGTAGATCAGGGAGCTTACGAGCAGTACTTC
- | - | TRBJ2-7 | TRBV5-1 | CASSLWGEGEQYF | TGCGCCAGCAGCTTGTGGGGGGAAGGCGAGCAGTACTTC
- | - | TRBJ1-1 | TRBV6-5 | CAASYGEEGTEAFF | TGTGCCGCAAGTTACGGGGAAGAGGGCACTGAAGCTTTCTTT
- | many | TRBJ2-1 | TRBV6-5 | CASSPTDSYNEQFF | TGTGCCAGCAGTCCCACAGACAGCTACAATGAGCAGTTCTTC
- | few | TRBJ2-1 | TRBV7-9 | CASSDGTYEQFF | TGTGCCAGCAGCGACGGGACCTATGAGCAGTTCTTC
TRBD2 | few | TRBJ2-3 | TRBV12-3/TRBV12-4 | CASSNASGIIPSTDTQYF | TGTGCCAGCAGTAACGCTAGCGGGATTATACCCAGCACAGATACGCAGTATTTT
TRBD1 | - | TRBJ2-7 | TRBV9 | CASSVDGDRGIYEQYF | TGTGCCAGCAGCGTAGACGGGGACAGGGGGATTTACGAGCAGTACTTC
- | few | TRBJ2-2 | TRBV11-3 | CASSSRGDREDTGELFF | TGTGCCAGCAGCTCCAGAGGCGACAGGGAGGACACCGGGGAGCTGTTTTTT
TRBD1 | - | TRBJ2-1 | TRBV4-1 | CASSHGEGQGLRDEQFF | TGCGCCAGCAGCCACGGGGAGGGACAGGGCCTTCGGGATGAGCAGTTCTTC
- | - | TRBJ2-3 | TRBV5-6 | CASSSYPDAPSTDTQYF | TGTGCCAGCAGCTCTTACCCCGACGCACCTAGCACAGATACGCAGTATTTT
TRBD2 | few | TRBJ2-1 | TRBV5-1 | CASSLRGSGSTYNEQFF | TGCGCCAGCAGCTTGAGAGGTAGCGGGAGTACCTACAATGAGCAGTTCTTC
- | - | TRBJ2-7 | TRBV6-1 | CASSDASFPTYEQYF | TGTGCCAGCAGTGATGCGAGTTTTCCTACCTACGAGCAGTACTTC
- | many | TRBJ2-1 | TRBV20-1 | CSARDSAEGNEQFF | TGCAGTGCTAGAGACTCAGCTGAGGGCAATGAGCAGTTCTTC
- | - | TRBJ1-4 | TRBV21-1 | CASSTHGEGDEKLFF | TGTGCCAGCAGCACTCATGGGGAAGGGGATGAAAAACTGTTTTTT
- | - | TRBJ2-7 | TRBV5-6 | CASSWGDNSYEQYF | TGTGCCAGCAGCTGGGGAGACAACTCCTACGAGCAGTACTTC
- | - | TRBJ1-1 | TRBV30 | CAWSLWVSTEAFF | TGTGCCTGGAGTCTTTGGGTATCCACTGAAGCTTTCTTT
- | few | TRBJ1-3 | TRBV19 | CASSIDRNSGNTIYF | TGTGCCAGTAGTATAGATAGGAACTCTGGAAACACCATATATTTT
- | - | TRBJ2-7 | TRBV24-1 | CATSDYLAGEQYF | TGTGCCACCAGTGATTATCTCGCCGGCGAGCAGTACTTC
TRBD1 | - | TRBJ2-7 | TRBV27 | CASSLTGQGVYEQYF | TGTGCCAGCAGTTTAACGGGACAGGGTGTATACGAGCAGTACTTC
TRBD2 | - | TRBJ2-7 | TRBV7-3 | CASSLYSGGTYEQYF | TGTGCCAGCAGCTTGTATAGCGGGGGGACCTACGAGCAGTACTTC
- | few | TRBJ2-7 | TRBV21-1 | CASTPAASSYEQYF | TGTGCCAGCACCCCGGCAGCGAGCTCCTACGAGCAGTACTTC
TRBD2 | - | TRBJ2-1 | TRBV20-1 | CSAIITSGDNYNEQFF | TGCAGTGCTATAATTACTAGCGGAGACAACTACAATGAGCAGTTCTTC
- | - | TRBJ2-7 | TRBV7-9 | CASSTPPDEQYF | TGTGCCAGCAGCACCCCTCCTGACGAGCAGTACTTC
TRBD1 | - | TRBJ2-1 | TRBV7-8 | CASSVSLRDRGDNEQFF | TGTGCCAGCAGCGTAAGTCTTCGGGACAGGGGGGACAATGAGCAGTTCTTC
TRBD1 | few | TRBJ1-1 | TRBV27 | CASRVGGLTEAFF | TGTGCCAGCAGGGTAGGGGGCCTCACTGAAGCTTTCTTT
TRBD1 | few | TRBJ2-7 | TRBV6-5 | CASSYEAGGFIYEQYF | TGTGCCAGCAGTTACGAGGCAGGGGGCTTTATCTACGAGCAGTACTTC
- | few | TRBJ2-7 | TRBV7-2 | CASSLPLGATYEQYF | TGTGCCAGCAGCTTACCCCTGGGGGCAACCTACGAGCAGTACTTC
- | many | TRBJ2-2 | TRBV29-1 | CSVLISTGELFF | TGCAGCGTTCTTATATCAACCGGGGAGCTGTTTTTT
TRBD1 | few | TRBJ2-3 | TRBV13 | CASSPYTGGAGDTQYF | TGTGCCAGCAGCCCTTATACAGGGGGCGCCGGAGATACGCAGTATTTT
- | - | TRBJ2-1 | TRBV5-1 | CASSLDGPGYNEQFF | TGCGCCAGCAGCTTGGATGGTCCAGGCTACAATGAGCAGTTCTTC
TRBD2 | many | TRBJ2-1 | TRBV7-9 | CASSSPNLLAAVYNEQFF | TGTGCCAGCAGCTCCCCGAATCTACTAGCGGCCGTCTACAATGAGCAGTTCTTC
TRBD2 | few | TRBJ2-7 | TRBV12-3/TRBV12-4 | CASSWGLDSEQYF | TGTGCCAGCAGTTGGGGACTAGACAGCGAGCAGTACTTC
- | - | TRBJ2-7 | TRBV9 | CASSQQDSYEQYF | TGTGCCAGCAGCCAACAGGACAGCTACGAGCAGTACTTC
TRBD1 | few | TRBJ1-1 | TRBV6-5 | CASRVGSGGVNTEAFF | TGTGCCAGCAGGGTAGGGTCAGGGGGCGTAAACACTGAAGCTTTCTTT
TRBD2 | many | TRBJ2-1 | TRBV4-1 | CASSQRVGGSYNEQFF | TGCGCCAGCAGCCAAAGAGTGGGGGGGAGTTACAATGAGCAGTTCTTC
TRBD2 | - | TRBJ2-3 | TRBV27 | CASSLLAGLGTDTQYF | TGTGCCAGCAGTCTCCTAGCGGGTCTTGGAACAGATACGCAGTATTTT
- | few | TRBJ2-5 | TRBV15 | CATSRDFAAGETQYF | TGTGCCACCAGCAGAGATTTCGCAGCGGGTGAGACCCAGTACTTC